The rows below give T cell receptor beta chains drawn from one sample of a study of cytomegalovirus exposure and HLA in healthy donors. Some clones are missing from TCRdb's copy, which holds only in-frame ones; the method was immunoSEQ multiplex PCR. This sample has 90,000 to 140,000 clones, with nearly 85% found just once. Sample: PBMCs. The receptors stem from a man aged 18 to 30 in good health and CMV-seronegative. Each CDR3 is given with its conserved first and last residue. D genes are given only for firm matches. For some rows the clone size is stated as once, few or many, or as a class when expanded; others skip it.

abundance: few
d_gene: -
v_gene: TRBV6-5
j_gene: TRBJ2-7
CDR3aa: CASSYRGYEQYF
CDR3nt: TGTGCCAGCAGTTACAGGGGTTACGAGCAGTACTTC

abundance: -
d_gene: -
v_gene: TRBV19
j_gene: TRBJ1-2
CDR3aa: CASSIQPDLGGYTF
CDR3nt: TGTGCCAGTAGTATTCAACCGGACTTGGGGGGCTACACCTTC

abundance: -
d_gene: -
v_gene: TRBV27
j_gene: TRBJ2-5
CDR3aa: CASSLGLGRETQYF
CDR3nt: TGTGCCAGCAGTTTAGGTCTAGGTCGGGAGACCCAGTACTTC

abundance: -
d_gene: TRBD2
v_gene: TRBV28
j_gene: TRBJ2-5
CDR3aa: CASSPQTGLAGQETQYF
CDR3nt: TGTGCCAGCAGTCCACAGACGGGACTAGCGGGACAAGAGACCCAGTACTTC

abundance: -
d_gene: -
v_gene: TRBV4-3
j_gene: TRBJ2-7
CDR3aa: CASSPEGGRSYEQYF
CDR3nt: TGCGCCAGCAGCCCTGAAGGAGGGAGATCCTACGAGCAGTACTTC

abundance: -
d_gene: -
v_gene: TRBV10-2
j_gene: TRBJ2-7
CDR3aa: CASSAGARGWYEQYF
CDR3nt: TGCGCCAGCAGTGCGGGGGCCAGGGGGTGGTACGAGCAGTACTTC

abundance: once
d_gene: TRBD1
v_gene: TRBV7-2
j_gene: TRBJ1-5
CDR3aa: CASSIAGTGNQPQHF
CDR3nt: TGTGCCAGCAGCATCGCCGGGACAGGGAATCAGCCCCAGCATTTT

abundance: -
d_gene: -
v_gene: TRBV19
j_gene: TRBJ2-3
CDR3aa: CASSIWQASTDTQYF
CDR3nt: TGTGCCAGTAGTATATGGCAGGCAAGCACAGATACGCAGTATTTT

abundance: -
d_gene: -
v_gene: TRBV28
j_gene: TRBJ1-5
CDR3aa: CASSLARGDQPQHF
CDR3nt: TGTGCCAGCAGTTTAGCCCGCGGTGATCAGCCCCAGCATTTT

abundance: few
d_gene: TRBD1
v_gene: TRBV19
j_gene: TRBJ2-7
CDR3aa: CASTPPGAGGDLGEQYF
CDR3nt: TGTGCCAGTACACCTCCGGGGGCAGGGGGCGATTTGGGCGAGCAGTACTTC

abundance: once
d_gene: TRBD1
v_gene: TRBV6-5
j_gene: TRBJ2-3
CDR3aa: CASSYGFTGDTDTQYF
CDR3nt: TGTGCCAGCAGTTACGGCTTTACAGGGGACACAGATACGCAGTATTTT

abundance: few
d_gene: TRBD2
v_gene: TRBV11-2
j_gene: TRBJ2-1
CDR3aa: CASRNGLAGVWEQFF
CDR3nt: TGTGCCAGCAGAAATGGGCTAGCGGGAGTTTGGGAGCAGTTCTTC

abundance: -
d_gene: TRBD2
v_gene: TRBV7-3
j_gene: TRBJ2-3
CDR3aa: CASSARTSGTDTQYF
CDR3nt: TGTGCCAGCAGCGCGCGCACTAGCGGCACAGATACGCAGTATTTT

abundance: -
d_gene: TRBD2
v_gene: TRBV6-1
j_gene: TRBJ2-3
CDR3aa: CASSDASGNSDTQYF
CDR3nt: TGTGCCAGCAGTGATGCTAGCGGGAACTCAGATACGCAGTATTTT

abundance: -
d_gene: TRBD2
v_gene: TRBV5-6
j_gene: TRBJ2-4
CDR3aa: CASSSLAGIHLAKNIQYF
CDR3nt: TGTGCCAGCAGCTCTTTAGCGGGCATCCATCTAGCCAAAAACATTCAGTACTTC

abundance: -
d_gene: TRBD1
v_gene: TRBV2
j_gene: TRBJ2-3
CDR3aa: CASSSLGQVDTDTQYF
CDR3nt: TGTGCCAGCAGTTCCCTCGGACAGGTTGATACAGATACGCAGTATTTT

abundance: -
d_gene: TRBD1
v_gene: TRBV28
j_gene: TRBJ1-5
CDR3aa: CASSLGQGVQPQHF
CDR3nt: TGTGCCAGCAGTTTAGGACAGGGTGTCCAGCCCCAGCATTTT

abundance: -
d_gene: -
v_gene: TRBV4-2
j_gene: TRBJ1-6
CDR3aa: CASSQERQGSSYNSPLHF
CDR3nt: TGTGCCAGCAGCCAAGAACGGCAGGGGAGCTCCTATAATTCACCCCTCCACTTT

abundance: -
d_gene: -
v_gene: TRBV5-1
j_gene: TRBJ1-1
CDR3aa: CASSLTGSPMNTEAFF
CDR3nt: TGCGCCAGCAGCTTGACAGGTTCGCCCATGAACACTGAAGCTTTCTTT

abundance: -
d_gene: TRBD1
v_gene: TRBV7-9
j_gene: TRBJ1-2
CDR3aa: CASSVTGGSGYTF
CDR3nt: TGTGCCAGCAGCGTGACAGGGGGAAGTGGCTACACCTTC

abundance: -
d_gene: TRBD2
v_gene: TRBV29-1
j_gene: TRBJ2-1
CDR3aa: CSVGELAGGLEQFF
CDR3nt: TGCAGCGTGGGTGAACTAGCGGGAGGCCTTGAGCAGTTCTTC

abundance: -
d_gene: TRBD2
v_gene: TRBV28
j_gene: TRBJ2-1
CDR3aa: CASSFVLAGGDGEQFF
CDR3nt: TGTGCCAGCAGTTTTGTACTAGCGGGAGGGGACGGTGAGCAGTTCTTC

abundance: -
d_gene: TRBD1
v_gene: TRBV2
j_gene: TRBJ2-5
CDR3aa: CASSPQGAGKTQYF
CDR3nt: TGTGCCAGCAGCCCACAGGGGGCCGGAAAGACCCAGTACTTC

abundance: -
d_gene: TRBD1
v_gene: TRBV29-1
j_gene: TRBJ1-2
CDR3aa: CSVEDGQGDYGYTF
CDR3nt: TGCAGCGTTGAAGATGGGCAGGGGGACTATGGCTACACCTTC

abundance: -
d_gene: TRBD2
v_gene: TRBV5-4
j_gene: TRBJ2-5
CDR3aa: CASSPGLAGFQETQYF
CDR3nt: TGTGCCAGCAGCCCGGGACTAGCGGGGTTCCAAGAGACCCAGTACTTC

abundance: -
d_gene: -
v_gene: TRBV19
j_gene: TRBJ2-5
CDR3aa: CASSIGGTYQETQYF
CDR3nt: TGTGCCAGTAGTATAGGAGGAACGTACCAAGAGACCCAGTACTTC

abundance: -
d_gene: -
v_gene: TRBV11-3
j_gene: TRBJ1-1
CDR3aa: CASSLGQITEAFF
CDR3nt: TGTGCCAGCAGCTTAGGACAGATCACTGAAGCTTTCTTT

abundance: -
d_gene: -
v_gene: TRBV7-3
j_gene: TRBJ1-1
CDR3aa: CASSPGHTNTEAFF
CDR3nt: TGTGCCAGCAGCCCGGGACACACGAACACTGAAGCTTTCTTT